This TCR beta chain comes out of a study of CD8+ T cells in alopecia areata. Findings of the study overall: Resident alphabeta T cells of normal skin are also sequenced in scalp samples. Shared TCR sequences were less clear between patients than in mice, possibly partly from HLA diversity. It was lesional scalp, especially alopecia totalis/universalis, that showed higher clonality than normal scalp.

CDR3 length equals 12 residues. CDR1 SGHNT and CDR2 YENEEA come from the germline V gene. The junction had 3 bases not matched to a gene; V was cut back by 5 bases and J by 5 bases. Both peripheral blood and punch biopsies of lesional scalp skin were obtained from patients who had alopecia areata. This clone occurred a few times. The antigen is unknown. RNA extraction and reverse transcription yielded cDNA as sequencing template. The assay was immunoSEQ multiplex PCR, and TCRdb's table has in-frame clones only and misses some. The sample lists 60,000 to 65,000 clones, roughly 47% occurring once. The chain carries TRBV11-3 and TRBJ2-7; TRBD1 aligns across 7 bases. Sequenced: NKG2D-low CD8+ T cells sorted from blood. This sequence originates from a human donor with alopecia areata. DNA of the CDR3: TGTGCCAGCAGCACCCAGGGGGACGAGCAGTACTTC. As protein: CASSTQGDEQYF.